This T cell receptor (beta chain) was sequenced in a study of blood T cells in healthy people across ages. Study-level points and caveats: Any conclusive comparison of naive versus antigen-experienced cells was prevented by using unsorted PBMCs. Both higher diversity and more naive CD4+ cells marked long-lived donors when set against aged donors. Investigators treated diversity estimates from one million T cells as underestimates.

V was pared by 4 bases and J by 9 bases, with 8 bases of the junction left unmatched. The CDR3 has 16 amino acids. A J-beta primer mix and a sample-barcoded 5' primer were used in a second PCR of roughly 6 to 11 cycles. Template switching added a 12-random-nucleotide identifier to every cDNA molecule. TCRdb independently ran MiXCR on the 5' RACE reads; one entry per CDR3 protein. The repertoire has about 1.5 million distinct CDR3 sequences, approximately 43% of them found once; the top ten carry roughly 3.7%. About this clonotype: The antigen is unknown.

The sequenced sample was blood. The chain combines TRBV12-3 or TRBV12-4 with TRBJ2-5, with 16 bases lining up with TRBD2. The sequence was collected from a woman aged 18-29 years in good health. The CDR3 here is CASSSTGTSGGGSQYF. DNA for the CDR3: TGTGCCAGCAGTTCTACTGGGACTAGCGGGGGGGGATCCCAGTACTTC.